This T cell receptor (beta chain) was captured in a study of cytomegalovirus exposure and HLA in healthy donors. As for this clone: As yet, its antigen is unknown. The junction differs from germline at one of its ends, possibly a read error.

Study conclusions and caveats: CMV serostatus alone was available as immune exposure information. Sequencing depth across donors, presence/absence analyses assumed, was roughly uniform.

CDR3 size: 17 residues. The V gene's germline CDR1 is LGHNA and CDR2 YNFKEQ. PCR primers comprised 60 Vbeta and 13 Jbeta primers. Produced via immunoSEQ multiplex PCR; TCRdb's table is partial and in-frame only. The sample holds about 130,000 clones, roughly four fifths seen once. The sample comprised PBMCs. The clonotype originates from a woman aged 50 to 60 in good health and CMV-seropositive. This chain connects TRBV4-2 to TRBJ1-5; no definite D call. CDR3 nucleotide sequence: TGTGCCAGCAGCCAAGATGCTGCCCCAGATAGCAATCACCCCCAGCATTTT. Translating it yields CASSQDAAPDSNHPQHF.